This T cell receptor (beta chain) comes out of a study of shared clonotypes between healthy human individuals. The germline CDR1 and CDR2 sequences are SNHLY and FYNNEI. CDR3 length: 17 residues. The V gene end was trimmed by 7 bases and the J gene end by 4 bases; junction bases not matched to a gene: 13. Naive CD8 cells comprised CD45RO-negative, CCR7-positively selected cells, excluding terminally differentiated effector memory CD45RA+ cells. TCRdb's copy holds only in-frame clones and misses some; the assay was immunoSEQ multiplex PCR. The repertoire holds over 800,000 clones, with about 91% as singletons.

The TCR originated in a man aged 25 to 40 in good health. The sample taken for sequencing was naive CD8+ T cells sorted from blood. V gene TRBV2 combines with J gene TRBJ1-2; 12 nucleotides align to TRBD1. This chain's CDR3 is CASTTGTGGASGYGYTF. CDR3 nucleotides: TGTGCCAGCACAACCGGGACAGGGGGCGCTTCGGGCTATGGCTACACCTTC.